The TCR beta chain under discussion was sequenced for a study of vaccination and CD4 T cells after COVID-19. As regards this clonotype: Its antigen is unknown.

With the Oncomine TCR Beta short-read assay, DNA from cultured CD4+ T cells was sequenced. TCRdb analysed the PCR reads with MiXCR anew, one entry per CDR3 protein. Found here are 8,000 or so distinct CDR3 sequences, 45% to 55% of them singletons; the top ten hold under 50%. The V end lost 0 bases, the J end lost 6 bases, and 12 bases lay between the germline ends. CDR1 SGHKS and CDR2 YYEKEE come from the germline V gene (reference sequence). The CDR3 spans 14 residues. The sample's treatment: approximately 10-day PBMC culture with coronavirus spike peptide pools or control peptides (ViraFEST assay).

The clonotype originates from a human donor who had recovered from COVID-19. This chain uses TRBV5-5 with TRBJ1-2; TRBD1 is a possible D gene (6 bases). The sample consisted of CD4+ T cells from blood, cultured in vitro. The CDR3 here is CASSLVGGSDGYTF. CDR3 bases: TGTGCCAGCAGCTTGGTTGGGGGCTCGGATGGCTACACCTTC.